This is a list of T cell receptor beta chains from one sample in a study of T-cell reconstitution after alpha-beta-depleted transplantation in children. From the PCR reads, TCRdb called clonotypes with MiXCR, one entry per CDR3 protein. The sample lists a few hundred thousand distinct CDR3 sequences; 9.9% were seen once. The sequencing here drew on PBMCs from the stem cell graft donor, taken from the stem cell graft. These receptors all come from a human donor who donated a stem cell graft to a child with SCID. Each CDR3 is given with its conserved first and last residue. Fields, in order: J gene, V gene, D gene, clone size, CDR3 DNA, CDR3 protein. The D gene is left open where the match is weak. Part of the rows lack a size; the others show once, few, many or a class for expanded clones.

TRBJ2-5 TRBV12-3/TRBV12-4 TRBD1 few TGTGCCAGCAGGGACAGGGGGCGCAGACAAGAGACCCAGTACTTC CASRDRGRRQETQYF
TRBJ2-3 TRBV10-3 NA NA TGTGCCATCAGTGATCCTGGGGGTATTGCAGATACGCAGTATTTT CAISDPGGIADTQYF
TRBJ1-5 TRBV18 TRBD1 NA TGTGCCAGCTCACCCCGGACAGGGGATAGCAATCAGCCCCAGCATTTT CASSPRTGDSNQPQHF
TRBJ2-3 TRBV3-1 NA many TGTGCCAGCAGCGTCGGTTCTGGGACGGTTGCGCAGTATTTT CASSVGSGTVAQYF
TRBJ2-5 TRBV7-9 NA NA TGTGCCAGCAGCTTAGAAGACACAGCTGTGGAGACCCAGTACTTC CASSLEDTAVETQYF
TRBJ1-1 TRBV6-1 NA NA TGTGCCAGCAGTGAAGGAGGGGGAAGTGAAGCTTTCTTT CASSEGGGSEAFF
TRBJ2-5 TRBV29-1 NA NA TGCAGCGCCCAGCGGACAGCCGGGGAGACCCAGTACTTC CSAQRTAGETQYF
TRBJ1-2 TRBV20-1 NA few TGCAGTGCTAGAGATTCGGGGAGGGACGTTAACTATGGCTACACCTTC CSARDSGRDVNYGYTF
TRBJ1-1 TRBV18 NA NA TGTGCCAGCTCTCGACTGGACAGACTGACGAACACTGAAGCTTTCTTT CASSRLDRLTNTEAFF
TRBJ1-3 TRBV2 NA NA TGTGCCAGCGCCCGACCGGTACAGGGAAACACCATATATTTT CASARPVQGNTIYF
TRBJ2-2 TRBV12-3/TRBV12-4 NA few TGTGCCAGCCTTGAGGAAGGGAATTTTTTGAACACCGGGGAGCTGTTTTTT CASLEEGNFLNTGELFF
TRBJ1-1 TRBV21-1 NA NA TGTGCCAGCAGTCCGGACAGGAGGGACACTGAAGCTTTCTTT CASSPDRRDTEAFF
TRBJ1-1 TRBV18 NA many TGTGCCAGCTCACGAGTGAACACTGAAGCTTTCTTT CASSRVNTEAFF
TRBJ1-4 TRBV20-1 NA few TGCAGTGCTAGAGAGAGGGGTGGCGGGGAAGGAAAACTGTTTTTT CSARERGGGEGKLFF
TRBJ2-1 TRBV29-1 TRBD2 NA TGCAGCGTTGAACGGACTAGCGGGGGCAATGAGCAGTTCTTC CSVERTSGGNEQFF
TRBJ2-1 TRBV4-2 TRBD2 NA TGTGCCAGCAGCCAAGAAAAGGAACTAGCGGGGATCAATGAGCAGTTCTTC CASSQEKELAGINEQFF
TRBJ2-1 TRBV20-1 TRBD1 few TGCAGTGCTAGGCCACAGGGGGCCATTTACAATGAGCAGTTCTTC CSARPQGAIYNEQFF
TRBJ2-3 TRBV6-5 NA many TGTGCCAGCAGTTACTCGACCCCAGGGACAGATACGCAGTATTTT CASSYSTPGTDTQYF
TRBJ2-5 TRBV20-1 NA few TGCAGTGCTAGAGCCCTCCGGACTACTAAATACCAAGAGACCCAGTACTTC CSARALRTTKYQETQYF
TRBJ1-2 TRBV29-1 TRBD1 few TGCAGCGCAACGGGGACAGGGGTAATCGAGGGCTACACCTTC CSATGTGVIEGYTF
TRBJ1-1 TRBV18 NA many TGCGCCAGCAGCCCAGAGCTGAACACTGAAGCTTTCTTT CASSPELNTEAFF
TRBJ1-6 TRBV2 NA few TGTGCCAGCAGTGAAGCAGGGGCCGCGTCGCCCCTCCACTTT CASSEAGAASPLHF
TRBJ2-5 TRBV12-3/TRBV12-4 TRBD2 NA TGTGCCAGCAGAGCTAGCGGCGATGGGACCAAGTACTTC CASRASGDGTKYF
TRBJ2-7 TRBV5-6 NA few TGTGCCAGCAGCTCCTTCGGTAACGTTCAGGCGCTATATTCCTACGAGCAGTACTTC CASSSFGNVQALYSYEQYF
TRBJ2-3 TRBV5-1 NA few TGCGCCAGCAGCTTGATTCACTGGGATACGCAGTATTTT CASSLIHWDTQYF
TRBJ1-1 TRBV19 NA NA TGTGCCAGTAGTAGTGAAGGGACCGTGAACACTGAAGCTTTCTTT CASSSEGTVNTEAFF
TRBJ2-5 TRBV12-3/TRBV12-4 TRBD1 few TGTGCCAGCAGGTCCGGGACAGCCCAAGAGACCCAGTACTTC CASRSGTAQETQYF
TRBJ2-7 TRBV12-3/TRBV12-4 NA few TGTGCCAGCAGTTTGGGGGTGAGCTCCTACGAGCAGTACTTC CASSLGVSSYEQYF
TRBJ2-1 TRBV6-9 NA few TGTGCCAGCAGTTATTCGAAGGGACCCTACAATGAGCAGTTCTTC CASSYSKGPYNEQFF
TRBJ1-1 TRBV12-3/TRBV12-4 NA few TGTGCCAGCAGTTTAGACTGGGGGGGTGAAGCTTTCTTT CASSLDWGGEAFF
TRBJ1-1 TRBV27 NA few TGTGCCAGCAGTTCGGGCCGGGGAAAAGCTTTCTTT CASSSGRGKAFF
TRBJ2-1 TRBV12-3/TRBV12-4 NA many TGTGCCAGCAGTTTAACTAGCTGGGGCAATGAGCAGTTCTTC CASSLTSWGNEQFF
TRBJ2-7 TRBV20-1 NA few TGCAGTGCTAGAGAGGGACTTGACGAGCAGTACTTC CSAREGLDEQYF
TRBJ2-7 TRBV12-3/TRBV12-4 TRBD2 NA TGTGCCAGCAGTTTGCCAGCGGGGAGCTCCTACGAGCAGTACTTC CASSLPAGSSYEQYF
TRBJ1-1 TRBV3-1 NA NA TGTGCCAGCAGCCCCACCGGGGTGTGGACCACTGAAGCTTTCTTT CASSPTGVWTTEAFF
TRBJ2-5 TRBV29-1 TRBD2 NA TGCAGCGGTTCGGGGGGGCCAGAGACCCAGTACTTC CSGSGGPETQYF
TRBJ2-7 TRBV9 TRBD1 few TGTGCCAGCAGCGTCGGGACAGGGGGGAGCTCCTACGAGCAGTACTTC CASSVGTGGSSYEQYF
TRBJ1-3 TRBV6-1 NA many TGTGCCAGCACCATCGACAGTAGTGGAAACACCATATATTTT CASTIDSSGNTIYF
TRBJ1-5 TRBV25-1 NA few TGTGCCAGCAGTGAAGGGGCCAATCAGCCCCAGCATTTT CASSEGANQPQHF
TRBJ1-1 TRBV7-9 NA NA TGTGCCAGCAGCTCCCCCCACAGGGATGAGGACACTGAAGCTTTCTTT CASSSPHRDEDTEAFF
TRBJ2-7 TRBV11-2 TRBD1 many TGTGCCAGCAGCTTACAGGGGGTTAACTACGAGCAGTACTTC CASSLQGVNYEQYF
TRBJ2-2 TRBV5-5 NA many TGTGCCAGCAGCTTTGGAGTCGAGGGCTTCGCCGGGGAGCTGTTTTTT CASSFGVEGFAGELFF
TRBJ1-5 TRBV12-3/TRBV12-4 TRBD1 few TGTGCCAGCAGTTTAGTGGGACAGCCGAATCAGCCCCAGCATTTT CASSLVGQPNQPQHF
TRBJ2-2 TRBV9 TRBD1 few TGTGCCAGCAGCGTAGAACCAGGGGGCCCCGGGGAGCTGTTTTTT CASSVEPGGPGELFF